The clone carrying this T cell receptor (beta chain) is medium-sized by share. The sample comes from a study of quantifying T cell responses using KT2 cells. Background on the study: Reverse transcription used primers in the TCR alpha and beta constant regions.

Each cDNA got a UMI-containing oligo ligated at its 3' end. An equimolar mix of RC1.1 and RC1.2 primed the beta chain across TRBC1 and TRBC2. TCRdb re-called the UMI-ligation and nested PCR reads through MiXCR, storing one row per CDR3 protein. The sample includes 25,000 to 40,000 distinct CDR3 sequences, under 13% of them seen just once. Different KT2-to-PBMC ratios were created with a constant PBMC count. In germline, CDR1 is DFQATT, CDR2 SNEGSKA (reference sequence). Trimming removed 3 bases from V and 2 bases from J, with 8 bases in between. The length of the CDR3 is 13 residues. The sequence was collected from a human donor. The chain employs TRBV20-1 and TRBJ2-1; no firm D call. Sequenced sample: PBMCs spiked with cells of the T cell clone KT2. Here the CDR3 DNA reads TGCAGTGCTAGTATAGGAACCTACAATGAGCAGTTCTTC. Amino acids: CSASIGTYNEQFF.